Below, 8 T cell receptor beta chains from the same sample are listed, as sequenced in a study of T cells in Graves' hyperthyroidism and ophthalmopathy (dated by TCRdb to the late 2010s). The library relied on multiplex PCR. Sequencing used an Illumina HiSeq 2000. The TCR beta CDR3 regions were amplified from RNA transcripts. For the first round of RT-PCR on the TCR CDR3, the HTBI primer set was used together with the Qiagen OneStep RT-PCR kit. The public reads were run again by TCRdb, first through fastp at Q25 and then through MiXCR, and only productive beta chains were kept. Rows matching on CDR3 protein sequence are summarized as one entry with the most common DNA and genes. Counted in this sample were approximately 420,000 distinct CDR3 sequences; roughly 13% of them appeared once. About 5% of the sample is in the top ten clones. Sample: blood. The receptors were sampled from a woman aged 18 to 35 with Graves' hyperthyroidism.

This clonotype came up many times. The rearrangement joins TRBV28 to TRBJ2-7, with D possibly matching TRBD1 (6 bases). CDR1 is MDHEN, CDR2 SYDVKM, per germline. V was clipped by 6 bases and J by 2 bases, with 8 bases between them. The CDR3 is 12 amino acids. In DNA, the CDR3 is TGTGCCAGCAGCCGGACAGCCTACGAGCAGTACTTC. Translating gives CASSRTAYEQYF.

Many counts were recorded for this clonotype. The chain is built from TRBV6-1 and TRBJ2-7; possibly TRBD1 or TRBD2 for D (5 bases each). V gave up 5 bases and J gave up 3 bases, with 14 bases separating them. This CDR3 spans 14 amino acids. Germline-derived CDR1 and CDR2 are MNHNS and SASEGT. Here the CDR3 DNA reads TGTGCCAGCAGTTACGGGGCGGAAAGCTACGAGCAGTACTTC. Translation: CASSYGAESYEQYF.

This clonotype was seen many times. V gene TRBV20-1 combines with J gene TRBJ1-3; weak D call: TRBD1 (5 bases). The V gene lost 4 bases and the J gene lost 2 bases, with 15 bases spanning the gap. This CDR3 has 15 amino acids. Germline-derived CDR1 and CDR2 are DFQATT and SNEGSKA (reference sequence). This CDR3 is CSATAGLGTGNTIYF. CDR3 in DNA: TGCAGTGCTACAGCGGGGCTAGGGACTGGAAACACCATATATTTT.

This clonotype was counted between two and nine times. The CDR3 sequence: CASSPQDIDRYEQYF. Here the CDR3 DNA reads TGTGCCAGTAGTCCCCAAGATATCGACAGGTACGAGCAGTACTTC. The rearrangement uses TRBV19 and TRBJ2-7; D might be TRBD1 (6 bases). CDR1 and CDR2 from the germline V gene are LNHDA and SQIVND (reference sequence). The CDR3 sequence is 15 residues long. V was clipped by 5 bases and J by 4 bases, with 18 bases between them.

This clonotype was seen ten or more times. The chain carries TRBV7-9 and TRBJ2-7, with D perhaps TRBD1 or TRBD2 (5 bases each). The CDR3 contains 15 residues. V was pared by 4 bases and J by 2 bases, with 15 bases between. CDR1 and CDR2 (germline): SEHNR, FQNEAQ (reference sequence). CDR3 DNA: TGTGCCAGCAGCTCCCGGGGTGGGGCGGCCTACGAGCAGTACTTC. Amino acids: CASSSRGGAAYEQYF.

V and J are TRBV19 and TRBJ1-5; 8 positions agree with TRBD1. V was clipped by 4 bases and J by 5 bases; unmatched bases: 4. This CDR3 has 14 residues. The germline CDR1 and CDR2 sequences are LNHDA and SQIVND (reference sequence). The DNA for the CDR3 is TGTGCCAGTAGTAAACAGGGGGACCATCAGCCCCAGCATTTT. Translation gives CASSKQGDHQPQHF.

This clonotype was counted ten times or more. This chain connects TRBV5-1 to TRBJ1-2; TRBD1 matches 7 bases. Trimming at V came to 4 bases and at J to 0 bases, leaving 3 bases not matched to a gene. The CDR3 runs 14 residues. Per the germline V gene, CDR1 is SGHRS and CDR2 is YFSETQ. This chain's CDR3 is CASSMGQSNYGYTF. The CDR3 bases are TGCGCCAGCAGCATGGGACAGTCTAACTATGGCTACACCTTC.

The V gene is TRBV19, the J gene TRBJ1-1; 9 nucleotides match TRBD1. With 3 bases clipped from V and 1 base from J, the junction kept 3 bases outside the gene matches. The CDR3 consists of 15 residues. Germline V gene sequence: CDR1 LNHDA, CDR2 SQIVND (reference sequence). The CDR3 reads CASSIGTGRNTEAFF. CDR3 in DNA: TGTGCCAGTAGTATCGGGACAGGGAGGAACACTGAAGCTTTCTTT.